This T cell receptor (beta chain) was identified during a study of patients and donors after allogeneic stem cell transplantation. This CDR3 spans 16 amino acids. V shed 1 base and J 4 bases; nucleotides not matched to a gene: 8. This clonotype was picked up many times. MiXCR, applied by TCRdb to the RT-PCR reads, yields one record per CDR3 protein. This sample has more than 75,000 distinct CDR3 sequences, with around 5% found just once. The receptor comes from a human donor who was either an allogeneic HSCT recipient or a stem cell or donor lymphocyte infusion donor (not recorded which). It is not recorded whose cells these are; they may come from a transplant donor. Sequencing was carried out using blood, either unsorted or a sorted T cell fraction (not recorded which). The chain uses TRBV12-3 or TRBV12-4 and TRBJ2-7; 9 bases match TRBD2. The CDR3 loop is CASSLGGGAIGYEQYF. The CDR3 DNA follows: TGTGCCAGCAGTTTAGGCGGGGGGGCTATCGGGTACGAGCAGTACTTC.